The rows below give T cell receptor beta chains drawn from one sample of a study of control samples from healthy donors and cancer patients. The repertoire was sequenced with immunoSEQ multiplex PCR; TCRdb's copy has only in-frame clones and lacks some. The data show 100,000 to 150,000 clones, 70% to 90% seen once. The material sequenced was blood. Receptors originate from a man aged 45-65 years in good health. CDR3s include the opening cysteine and the closing phenylalanine or tryptophan. The D gene is left open where the match is weak. Clone size is not always given. Where it is, it says once, few, many or a class for expanded clones.

j_call	v_call	clone_size	d_call	cdr3_aa	cdr3_nt
TRBJ1-6	TRBV30	.	.	CASRQNNSPLHF	TGTGCCTCCAGACAGAACAATTCACCCCTCCACTTT
TRBJ2-3	TRBV24-1	few	.	CATSDPRGVGGVDTQYF	TGTGCCACCAGTGACCCCCGCGGGGTGGGAGGCGTAGATACGCAGTATTTT
TRBJ2-7	TRBV28	.	.	CASSLQGSVYEQYF	TGTGCCAGCAGTTTGCAGGGTTCGGTCTACGAGCAGTACTTC
TRBJ1-2	TRBV12-3/TRBV12-4	.	TRBD1	CASSLATGNGYTF	TGTGCCAGCAGTTTAGCGACAGGGAATGGCTACACCTTC
TRBJ2-3	TRBV2	few	.	CASRARGATDTQYF	TGTGCCAGCAGAGCTAGGGGAGCAACAGATACGCAGTATTTT
TRBJ2-5	TRBV19	.	.	CASSIGAEETQYF	TGTGCCAGTAGTATCGGGGCAGAAGAGACCCAGTACTTC
TRBJ1-2	TRBV4-1	.	TRBD1	CASSHPDRRYYGYTF	TGCGCCAGCAGCCACCCGGACAGGAGGTACTATGGCTACACCTTC
TRBJ1-4	TRBV27	.	TRBD1	CASSLYKGAREKLFF	TGTGCCAGCAGTTTATATAAGGGGGCGCGGGAAAAACTGTTTTTT
TRBJ1-1	TRBV18	once	TRBD1	CASSPRGQGISPEAFF	TGTGCCAGCTCACCACGGGGACAGGGAATTTCCCCTGAAGCTTTCTTT
TRBJ2-3	TRBV28	.	TRBD1	CASKRTGDSTDTQYF	TGTGCCAGCAAACGGACAGGGGATTCCACAGATACGCAGTATTTT
TRBJ2-5	TRBV6-5	.	.	CASSYLGGGGETQYF	TGTGCCAGCAGTTACTTAGGTGGTGGGGGAGAGACCCAGTACTTC
TRBJ2-1	TRBV5-1	.	.	CASSLSPGINEQFF	TGCGCCAGCAGCTTGAGCCCCGGAATCAATGAGCAGTTCTTC
TRBJ2-5	TRBV25-1	.	.	CASSEYSETQYF	TGTGCCAGCAGTGAATACAGCGAGACCCAGTACTTC
TRBJ2-7	TRBV5-4	.	TRBD2	CASSSTSGGTYEQYF	TGTGCCAGCAGTTCGACTAGCGGGGGAACATACGAGCAGTACTTC
TRBJ2-2	TRBV6-5	.	.	CASSPQGTGELFF	TGTGCCAGCAGTCCTCAGGGGACCGGGGAGCTGTTTTTT
TRBJ2-7	TRBV2	.	.	CASGETGSYEQYF	TGTGCCAGCGGGGAAACAGGGAGCTACGAGCAGTACTTC
TRBJ2-1	TRBV10-1	.	TRBD1	CASSDSGQGPNEQFF	TGCGCCAGCAGTGACTCTGGACAGGGGCCCAATGAGCAGTTCTTC
TRBJ1-2	TRBV9	.	.	CASSVGPAFYGYTF	TGTGCCAGCAGCGTAGGTCCCGCTTTCTATGGCTACACCTTC
TRBJ2-1	TRBV27	.	.	CASSTKAVPSHGNEQFF	TGTGCCAGCAGTACCAAAGCGGTCCCCTCTCATGGCAATGAGCAGTTCTTC
TRBJ1-2	TRBV6-1	once	TRBD1	CASTEGTGTYGYTF	TGTGCCAGCACTGAAGGGACAGGGACCTATGGCTACACCTTC
TRBJ1-1	TRBV2	.	.	CASSQQANTEAFF	TGTGCCAGCAGTCAACAGGCGAACACTGAAGCTTTCTTT
TRBJ1-2	TRBV19	few	.	CASKGGQNNFGYTF	TGTGCCAGTAAGGGCGGGCAGAATAACTTTGGCTACACCTTC
TRBJ2-7	TRBV21-1	.	.	CASSKKEGIPPLYEQYF	TGTGCCAGCAGCAAGAAGGAGGGGATCCCCCCCCTCTACGAGCAGTACTTC
TRBJ1-1	TRBV7-9	.	.	CASSPDSTEAFF	TGTGCCAGCAGCCCTGACAGCACTGAAGCTTTCTTT
TRBJ1-1	TRBV2	.	.	CASDLQGNTEAFF	TGTGCCAGCGACCTTCAGGGAAACACTGAAGCTTTCTTT
TRBJ2-3	TRBV7-9	.	.	CASSLAGDSTDTQYF	TGTGCCAGCAGCTTAGCTGGAGATAGCACAGATACGCAGTATTTT
TRBJ1-5	TRBV5-5	.	.	CASSQVGQPQHF	TGTGCCAGCAGCCAGGTGGGTCAGCCCCAGCATTTT
TRBJ2-3	TRBV5-6	.	.	CASSSLATDTQYF	TGTGCCAGCAGCTCGTTAGCTACAGATACGCAGTATTTT
TRBJ2-1	TRBV6-5	.	.	CASKFGQGSNEQFF	TGTGCCAGCAAGTTTGGGCAGGGTTCCAATGAGCAGTTCTTC
TRBJ2-7	TRBV6-5	.	.	CASIVVFPSSYEQYF	TGTGCCAGCATCGTAGTTTTTCCGAGCTCCTACGAGCAGTACTTC
TRBJ2-1	TRBV5-6	.	TRBD1	CASSKPYGGQRVTMTQFF	TGTGCCAGCAGCAAACCTTATGGGGGACAGAGAGTTACAATGACGCAGTTCTTC
TRBJ2-7	TRBV7-6	.	TRBD1	CASSPDRGQDYEQYF	TGTGCCAGCAGCCCGGACAGGGGGCAAGACTACGAGCAGTACTTC
TRBJ1-6	TRBV9	few	.	CASSVASSPGYNSPLHF	TGTGCCAGCAGCGTAGCGTCCTCCCCGGGCTATAATTCACCCCTCCACTTT
TRBJ1-1	TRBV6-5	.	.	CASSRSSTEAFF	TGTGCCAGCAGCCGCAGTAGCACTGAAGCTTTCTTT
TRBJ1-4	TRBV28	once	TRBD1	CASSGTGGAGLEKLFF	TGTGCCAGCAGTGGGACAGGGGGCGCTGGGCTCGAAAAACTGTTTTTT
TRBJ2-1	TRBV7-9	.	TRBD1	CASSLAAQGAKGEQFF	TGTGCCAGCAGCCTAGCAGCCCAGGGGGCGAAGGGTGAGCAGTTCTTC
TRBJ2-7	TRBV3-1/TRBV3-2	.	.	CASSQGGYEQYF	TGTGCCAGCAGCCAAGGGGGGTACGAGCAGTACTTC
TRBJ1-1	TRBV6-5	.	.	CASSYPGDEAFF	TGTGCCAGCAGTTACCCGGGGGATGAAGCTTTCTTT
TRBJ1-1	TRBV28	.	.	CASSLWGGRGAFF	TGTGCCAGCAGTTTATGGGGGGGGCGCGGGGCGTTCTTT
TRBJ2-2	TRBV6-2/TRBV6-3	.	.	CASSYGGLAGELFF	TGTGCCAGCAGTTATGGGGGATTGGCCGGGGAGCTGTTTTTT
TRBJ1-3	TRBV10-2	.	.	CASSESKIFSGNTIYF	TGCGCCAGCAGTGAGTCGAAAATTTTCTCTGGAAACACCATATATTTT
TRBJ1-5	TRBV4-1	.	.	CASSQGPNQPQHF	TGCGCCAGCAGCCAAGGCCCAAATCAGCCCCAGCATTTT
TRBJ2-5	TRBV9	.	.	CASSVGVYRSSVNQETQYF	TGTGCCAGCAGCGTAGGGGTTTATCGGTCTAGCGTTAATCAAGAGACCCAGTACTTC
TRBJ2-7	TRBV2	.	.	CASDGKGGHEQYF	TGTGCCAGCGATGGGAAGGGGGGTCACGAGCAGTACTTC
TRBJ2-2	TRBV9	.	.	CASSVGTDTGELFF	TGTGCCAGCAGCGTAGGGACGGACACCGGGGAGCTGTTTTTT
TRBJ2-5	TRBV10-3	.	TRBD2	CAISESPGLAGGIDKETQYF	TGTGCCATCAGTGAGTCGCCGGGACTAGCGGGGGGGATCGACAAAGAGACCCAGTACTTC
TRBJ2-7	TRBV11-2	.	TRBD1	CASSFRTGVSYEQYF	TGTGCCAGCAGCTTCCGGACAGGGGTCTCCTACGAGCAGTACTTC
TRBJ1-2	TRBV6-1	.	.	CASSDAPGQIYGYTF	TGTGCCAGCAGTGATGCGCCAGGACAGATATATGGCTACACCTTC
TRBJ1-2	TRBV2	.	TRBD1	CATPEQGAEGYTF	TGTGCCACCCCAGAACAGGGGGCTGAAGGCTACACCTTC
TRBJ1-2	TRBV11-2	.	TRBD1	CASSLGTGEGYGYTF	TGTGCCAGCAGCCTCGGGACAGGTGAAGGATATGGCTACACCTTC
TRBJ2-1	TRBV11-1	.	.	CASSLSGYNEQFF	TGTGCCAGCAGCTTAAGTGGCTACAATGAGCAGTTCTTC
TRBJ2-3	TRBV30	once	.	CAWDTGTDTQYF	TGTGCTTGGGACACCGGCACAGATACGCAGTATTTT
TRBJ2-5	TRBV5-1	.	TRBD1	CASSLTGGARETQYF	TGCGCCAGCAGCCTGACAGGGGGCGCGAGGGAGACCCAGTACTTC
TRBJ2-2	TRBV9	.	TRBD1	CASSAGQGAYTGELFF	TGTGCCAGCAGCGCCGGACAGGGGGCGTATACCGGGGAGCTGTTTTTT
TRBJ2-1	TRBV5-1	.	.	CASKVMGSSYNEQFF	TGCGCCAGCAAGGTAATGGGGTCGTCCTACAATGAGCAGTTCTTC